This T cell receptor beta chain was captured in a study of blood T cell repertoires in COVID-19. The overall study: Acute and convalescent COVID-19 specimens originated in the United States, Italy and Spain. The cDNA or gDNA used as material had been derived from T cells, B-cell-depleted T cells, or PBMCs.

In the original processing: Amplifying reference gene primers gave estimates of nucleated cell counts. Libraries were prepared by immunoSEQ multiplex PCR; TCRdb keeps only in-frame clonotypes and omits some of them. V, J and clone size are those of that table, while D and trimming were read from the DNA. The repertoire holds over 200,000 clones, with under 90% as singletons. Germline-derived CDR1 and CDR2 are LGHNA and YNFKEQ. The ends lost 1 base at V and 2 bases at J; junction bases unmatched: 12. The CDR3 length is 20 residues. The clonotype comes from an elderly woman with active or convalescent COVID-19. The sample consisted of peripheral blood. The chain links TRBV4-2 to TRBJ2-6; 9 positions agree with TRBD1. DNA for the CDR3: TGTGCCAGCAGCCAAGTGGCGGGGAAACAGGGGGCGGCTGGGGCCAACGTCCTGACTTTC. Translation gives CASSQVAGKQGAAGANVLTF.